The present TCR beta chain was sequenced within a study of spatial heterogeneity in lung cancer. Findings of the study overall: Detection of ubiquitous tumor TCRs in blood was higher at resection than follow-up.

Time point denoted: sample taken at primary tumor resection. Sequencing covered unsorted whole RNA taken from tumor, nontumor lung or frozen PBMC. CDR1 and CDR2 (germline): LNHDA, SQIVND (reference sequence). The V end lost 5 bases, the J end lost 1 base, and 17 bases lay between the germline ends. The CDR3 length is 16 residues. Concerning this clonotype itself: Antigen: not known.

A unique molecular identifier was attached to every TCR cDNA molecule. TCRdb recomputed calls from the 5' RACE reads with MiXCR, one row per CDR3 protein. The sample records thousands of distinct CDR3 sequences, 5.4% being singletons. The specimen was PBMCs, collected at surgery. The sequence came from a male donor with early-stage non-small cell lung cancer. The chain combines TRBV19 with TRBJ2-5; possibly TRBD1 or TRBD2 for D (6 bases each). Here the CDR3 reads CASSDRGRGLQETQYF. Written as DNA, the CDR3 is TGTGCCAGTAGTGATCGGGGACGGGGGCTCCAAGAGACCCAGTACTTC.